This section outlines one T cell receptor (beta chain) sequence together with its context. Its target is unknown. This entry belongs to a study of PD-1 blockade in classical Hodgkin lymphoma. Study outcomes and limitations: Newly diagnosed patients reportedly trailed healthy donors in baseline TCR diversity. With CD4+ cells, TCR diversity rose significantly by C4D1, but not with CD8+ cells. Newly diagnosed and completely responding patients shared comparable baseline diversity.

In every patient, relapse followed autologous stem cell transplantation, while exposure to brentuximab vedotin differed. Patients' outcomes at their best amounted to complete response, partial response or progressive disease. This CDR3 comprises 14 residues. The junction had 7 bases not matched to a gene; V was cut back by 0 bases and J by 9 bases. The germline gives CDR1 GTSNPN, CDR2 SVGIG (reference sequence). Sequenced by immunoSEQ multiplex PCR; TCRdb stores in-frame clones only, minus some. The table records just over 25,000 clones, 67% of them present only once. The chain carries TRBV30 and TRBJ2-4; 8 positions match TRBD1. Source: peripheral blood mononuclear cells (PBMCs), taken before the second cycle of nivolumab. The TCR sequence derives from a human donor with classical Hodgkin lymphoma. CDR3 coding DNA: TGTGCCTGGAGTGTATCCCGGACAGGGCGCATTCAGTACTTC. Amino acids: CAWSVSRTGRIQYF.